The clone carrying this T cell receptor (beta chain) was detected ten times or more. This record comes from a study of T cells after yellow fever vaccination. TCRdb analysed the 5' RACE reads with MiXCR anew, one entry per CDR3 protein. Of about 360,000 distinct CDR3 sequences listed, under 7.5% are singletons. The CDR3 covers 13 residues. Germline V CDR1 and CDR2: SGHRS, YFSETQ. Trimming took 4 bases from V and 2 from J, leaving 8 bases between them. This specimen consisted of PBMCs, obtained 5 days after the yellow fever booster vaccination. This chain uses TRBV5-1 with TRBJ2-3; D not resolved. This receptor was taken from a man younger than 45 who received the YFV17D yellow fever vaccine. The CDR3 region has the DNA TGCGCCAGCAGCCCTGGTGACACAGATACGCAGTATTTT. Protein: CASSPGDTDTQYF.